This TCR beta chain stems from a study of lymphopenia after photon versus proton radiotherapy (dated 2019 in TCRdb). Study-wide context: The immunological effects of photon versus proton radiation therapy were compared in patients with gastrointestinal tumors who developed high-grade lymphopenia. The cohort included approximately 22 patients with gastrointestinal tumors who developed lymphopenia after receiving either photon or proton therapy. The goal of the study was to characterize the differences between the two radiation modalities in how they affect the immune system. Summary of the overall study and its limitations: Across the cohort, a larger post-nadir drop in TCR diversity was inversely correlated with overall survival time among patients who died. After the lymphocyte count nadir, photon-treated repertoires showed oligoclonal expansion, especially of CD8+ Temra cells, which drove the drop in diversity. During treatment, patients who received proton therapy stayed relatively stable, whereas patients who received photon therapy lost naive T cells and TCR diversity and gained effector/memory populations. The survival association was assessed only in patients who died, and the authors presented better survival with proton therapy as a possibility rather than a demonstrated result.

The library relied on the immunoSEQ multiplex PCR assay. T cell repertoires were profiled with deep sequencing of rearranged TCR beta loci together with multiparametric flow cytometry. In TCRdb, the immuneACCESS table is reduced to in-frame sequences with V and J assigned. These tables do not hold every clone; where another copy was compared, an unresolved V gene accounts for under half, and the others remain unexplained. Recorded for this sample are fewer than 25,000 clones; around 89% of them occurred a single time. More than 9.5% of the sample is held by the ten biggest clonotypes. Worth noting for this clone: It lacks a known antigen. There are no base qualities to consult, and no much larger clone falls within one base.

Reading from cysteine to phenylalanine, the CDR3 counts 13 amino acids. Only the CDR3 region is kept as DNA, spanning 39 bases read in frame from base 1. From a lookup of the germline V gene (reference sequence), CDR1 and CDR2 are LNHDA and SQIVND. The junction carries 12 bases between V and J, which are trimmed by 7 bases and 3 bases respectively. The material was peripheral blood, obtained from a patient treated with proton-based radiotherapy. The sequence was collected from a man older than 75 with esophageal cancer. The rearrangement combines TRBV19 with TRBJ1-1; the D gene cannot be resolved reliably. The DNA is TGTGCCAGTAATTTTGGCAGTTACACTGAAGCTTTCTTT. Protein translation: CASNFGSYTEAFF.